What follows is one T cell receptor (beta chain) and its context. What it recognizes is unknown. The data originate from a study of T-cell memory formation after mild COVID-19. Germline V lookup: CDR1 SGHVS, CDR2 FQNEAQ. The CDR3 is 15 amino acids. V lost 1 base and J lost 6, with 15 bases in between. Points from the study as a whole: CD4+ contracting clones were mainly CM and EM; CD8+ ones, EMRA.

TCRdb reprocessed the 5' RACE reads via MiXCR and lists one record per CDR3 protein. The sample consists of roughly 560,000 distinct CDR3 sequences, around 21% of them appearing once. Sequencing was done on a sample of PBMCs or a T cell subset sorted from them (not recorded which). The sequence was collected from an adult woman who had mild COVID-19 (a few samples of this study predate the infection). Cell type and time point are not known. The rearrangement links TRBV7-8 to TRBJ1-2; D gene uncertain. The CDR3 loop is CASSLGWARGDGYTF. The CDR3 DNA reads as TGTGCCAGCAGCTTAGGTTGGGCCCGGGGTGATGGCTACACCTTC. The whole variable domain, filled in from reference TRBV7-8 and TRBJ1-2, reads GAGVSQSPRYKVAKRGQDVALRCDPISGHVSLFWYQQALGQGPEFLTYFQNEAQLDKSGLPSDRFFAERPEGSVSTLKIQRTQQEDSAVYLCASSLGWARGDGYTFGSGTRLTVV.